This T cell receptor beta chain was found in a study of OX40 agonist ivuxolimab in advanced cancers. Germline V gene lookup returns CDR1 MDHEN and CDR2 SYDVKM. The V segment lost 4 bases and the J segment 11 bases; nucleotides outside the gene matches: 15. The CDR3 contains 17 residues. Clones were read by immunoSEQ multiplex PCR, and TCRdb kept only the in-frame ones, dropping some. The data hold tens of thousands of clones, with 82% observed a single time. The clonotype comes from an adult with an advanced solid tumor such as melanoma, head and neck, liver or kidney cancer. The sequences come from CD4+ or CD8+ T cells sorted from blood, collected in a trial of the OX40 agonist ivuxolimab. This chain connects TRBV28 to TRBJ2-7; 15 bases are a match to TRBD2. CDR3 DNA: TGTGCCAGCAGTTCCGGGACTAGCGGGAGGCCAGGCTTGAGGGAGTACTTC. Translating it yields CASSSGTSGRPGLREYF.